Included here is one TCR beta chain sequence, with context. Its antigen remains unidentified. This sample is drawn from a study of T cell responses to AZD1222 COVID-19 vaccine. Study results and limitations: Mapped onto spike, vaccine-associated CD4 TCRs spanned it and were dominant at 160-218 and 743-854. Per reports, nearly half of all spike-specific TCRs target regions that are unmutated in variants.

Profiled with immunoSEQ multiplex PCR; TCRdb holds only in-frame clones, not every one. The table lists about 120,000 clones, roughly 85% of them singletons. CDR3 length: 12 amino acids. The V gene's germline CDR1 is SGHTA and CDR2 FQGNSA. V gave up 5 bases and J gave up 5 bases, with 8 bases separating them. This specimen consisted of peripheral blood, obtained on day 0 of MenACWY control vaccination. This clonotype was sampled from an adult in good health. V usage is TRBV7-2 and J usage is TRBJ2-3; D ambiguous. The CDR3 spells CASSIDVDTQYF. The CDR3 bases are TGTGCCAGCAGCATCGACGTAGATACGCAGTATTTT.